These T cell receptor beta chains were read from a single sample in a study of shared clonotypes between healthy human individuals. Data came from immunoSEQ multiplex PCR; TCRdb stores just in-frame clones and leaves some out. The sample lists about 1 million clones, about 80% seen once, with approximately 1.5% in the top ten. Specimen: memory CD4+ T cells sorted from blood. Receptors originate from a man in his late teens or twenties in good health. CDR3s include the opening cysteine and the closing phenylalanine or tryptophan. D genes are given only for firm matches. Clone size, where shown, is once, few, many, or a class for clones that have expanded.

V gene	clone size	D gene	J gene	CDR3 DNA	CDR3 protein
TRBV30	few	TRBD2	TRBJ2-5	TGTGCCTGGAGTTGGACTAGTGCGACTCAAGAGACCCAGTACTTC	CAWSWTSATQETQYF
TRBV29-1	.	.	TRBJ2-2	TGCAGCGTTGCGAGGACAGCGGCGAACACCGGGGAGCTGTTTTTT	CSVARTAANTGELFF
TRBV5-4	.	.	TRBJ1-2	TGTGCCAGCAGCACCCAGACAAGTATGGATGGCTACACCTTC	CASSTQTSMDGYTF
TRBV28	.	.	TRBJ1-5	TGTGCCAGCAGTTTGGGCGGGAATAGCAATCAGCCCCAGCATTTT	CASSLGGNSNQPQHF
TRBV6-1	.	TRBD1	TRBJ1-5	TGTGCCAGCAGTGAAGGGACAGGGGGCGCGGGTCAGCCCCAGCATTTT	CASSEGTGGAGQPQHF
TRBV7-2	.	TRBD1	TRBJ1-6	TGTGCCAGCAGCAGAAGGACAGGGCCTAATTCACCCCTCCACTTT	CASSRRTGPNSPLHF
TRBV19	.	TRBD1	TRBJ1-4	TGTGCCAGTAGTCCCCACCGACAGGGTGAGAACGAAAAACTGTTTTTT	CASSPHRQGENEKLFF
TRBV10-3	.	TRBD1	TRBJ1-2	TGTGCCATCAGTGAGTCCCCCGGGACAGGGGTTGGTGGCTACACCTTC	CAISESPGTGVGGYTF
TRBV19	.	.	TRBJ1-5	TGTGCCAGTACCTTAGGGGGGGCTGGAGTCAATCAGCCCCAGCATTTT	CASTLGGAGVNQPQHF
TRBV5-5	.	TRBD1	TRBJ1-4	TGTGCCAGCAGCGCTCGACAGGGATCCTTGAATGAAAAACTGTTTTTT	CASSARQGSLNEKLFF
TRBV6-1	.	TRBD1	TRBJ2-3	TGTGCCAGCAGTACTCCAGGGACAGGGACAGATACGCAGTATTTT	CASSTPGTGTDTQYF
TRBV25-1	few	TRBD1	TRBJ1-6	TGTGCCAGCAGGGAGACAGGGTTCGGATCACCCCTCCACTTT	CASRETGFGSPLHF
TRBV7-8	.	.	TRBJ2-7	TGTGCCAGCAGCTTAGAAACAGCTAAACCCTACGAGCAGTACTTC	CASSLETAKPYEQYF